This T cell receptor beta chain was found in a study of T cell repertoires in cytomegalovirus infection. Study background: Recently identified HLA-C-restricted CMV epitopes were among the peptides used. Whole-study findings and limits: Frequencies of public TCR beta families were cumulated, and this identified carriers of CMV plus the relevant HLA. Clonotype analysis showed dominance of the ex vivo response by HLA-C-restricted CMV-specific TCR beta clonotypes.

A remark on this clonotype: As yet, its antigen is unknown.

TCRdb called the reads again in MiXCR, with one record for every CDR3 protein. Of 450,000 to 600,000 distinct CDR3 sequences in the sample, more than 40% are singletons; the top ten hold about 39%. Germline V gene data show CDR1 as MNHEY and CDR2 as SVGEGT. CDR3 length: 14 residues. V was pared by 6 bases and J by 0 bases, with 8 bases between. This receptor was obtained from a human donor in good health (CMV status not recorded). Some clones in this sample may be carry-over from other donors' samples. This chain joins TRBV6-2 or TRBV6-3 and TRBJ2-2; D might be TRBD2 (5 bases). This specimen consisted of cultured PBMCs, obtained from culture after CMV antigen stimulation. CDR3 loop: CASRDSPNTGELFF. In DNA form, the CDR3 reads TGTGCCAGCAGGGACTCTCCGAACACCGGGGAGCTGTTTTTT.